This entry describes one T cell receptor (beta chain). This sample is part of a study of blood T cell repertoires in COVID-19. Study as a whole: Acute and convalescent COVID-19 samples came from the United States, Italy and Spain. T cells, B-cell-depleted T cells, or PBMCs provided the cDNA or gDNA that served as material.

Germline lookup yields CDR1 SGHNT and CDR2 YYREEE (reference sequence). V lost 4 bases, J lost 0 bases, and 4 bases stayed unmatched. The CDR3 extends over 16 amino acids. Authors' processing steps: Estimated nucleated cell counts came from reference gene primer amplification. Libraries were prepared by immunoSEQ multiplex PCR; TCRdb keeps only in-frame clonotypes and omits some of them. That table gives V, J and clone size, and the DNA gave D and trimming. The sample holds around 220,000 clones, about 88% seen once. The Seattle patients, enrolled during active infection, were followed longitudinally.

The specimen sequenced was peripheral blood. The receptor was derived from a woman in her fifties or sixties with COVID-19, enrolled during active disease. The chain has TRBV5-4 and TRBJ2-6, with 7 bases fitting TRBD1. This CDR3 reads CASSMWTGSGANVLTF. CDR3 nucleotide sequence: TGTGCCAGCAGCATGTGGACAGGCTCTGGGGCCAACGTCCTGACTTTC.